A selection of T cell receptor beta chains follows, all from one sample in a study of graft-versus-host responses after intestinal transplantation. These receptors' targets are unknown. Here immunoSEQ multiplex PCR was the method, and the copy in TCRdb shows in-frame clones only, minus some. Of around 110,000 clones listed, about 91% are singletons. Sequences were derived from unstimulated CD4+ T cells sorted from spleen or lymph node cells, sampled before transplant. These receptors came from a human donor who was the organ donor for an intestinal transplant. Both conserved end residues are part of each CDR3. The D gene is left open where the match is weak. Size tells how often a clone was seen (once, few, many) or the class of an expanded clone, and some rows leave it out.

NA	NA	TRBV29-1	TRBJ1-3	CSIRQVAGNTIYF	TGCAGCATACGACAGGTCGCTGGAAACACCATATATTTT
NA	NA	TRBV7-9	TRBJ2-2	CASRLSGRDGWVGELFF	TGTGCCAGCAGATTATCGGGACGGGACGGCTGGGTCGGGGAGCTGTTTTTT
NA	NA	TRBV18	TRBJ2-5	CASSRLLGEETQYF	TGTGCCAGCTCACGCCTACTAGGGGAAGAGACCCAGTACTTC
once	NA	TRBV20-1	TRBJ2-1	CSASDDEQFF	TGCAGTGCTAGCGACGATGAGCAGTTCTTC
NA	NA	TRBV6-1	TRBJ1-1	CASSELFLGERGMNTEAFF	TGTGCCAGCAGTGAATTGTTTCTCGGTGAGCGGGGAATGAACACTGAAGCTTTCTTT
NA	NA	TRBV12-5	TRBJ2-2	CASVSGGELFF	TGTGCTAGTGTCTCAGGGGGGGAGCTGTTTTTT
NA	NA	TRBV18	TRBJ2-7	CASSPGRRLTYEQYF	TGTGCCAGCTCACCAGGTCGGCGCCTCACCTACGAGCAGTACTTC
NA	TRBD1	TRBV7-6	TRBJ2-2	CASSLVSGVGQGRTGELFF	TGTGCCAGCAGCTTAGTGTCCGGAGTCGGACAGGGTAGGACCGGGGAGCTGTTTTTT
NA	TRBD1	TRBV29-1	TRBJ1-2	CSVGRRQGGSYTF	TGCAGCGTTGGAAGAAGACAGGGAGGTAGCTACACCTTC
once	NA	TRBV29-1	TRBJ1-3	CSVAGLSGNTIYF	TGCAGCGTCGCGGGGCTGTCGGGAAACACCATATATTTT
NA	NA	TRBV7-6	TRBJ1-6	CASSLGSPGTPLHF	TGTGCCAGCAGCTTAGGATCCCCAGGGACACCCCTCCACTTT
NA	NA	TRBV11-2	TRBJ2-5	CASNLAGGGETQYF	TGTGCCAGCAACCTAGCAGGGGGAGGAGAGACCCAGTACTTC
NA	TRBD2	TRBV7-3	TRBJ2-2	CASSLGLAGAFAGELFF	TGTGCCAGCAGCTTGGGACTAGCGGGGGCGTTCGCCGGGGAGCTGTTTTTT
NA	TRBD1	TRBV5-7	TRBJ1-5	CASSTGTGICQPQHF	TGTGCCAGCAGCACCGGGACAGGGATTTGTCAGCCCCAGCATTTT
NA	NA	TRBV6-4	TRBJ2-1	CASSGTRGNNEQFF	TGTGCCAGCAGTGGGACAAGGGGGAACAATGAGCAGTTCTTC
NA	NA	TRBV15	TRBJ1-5	CATSRRRVNQPQHF	TGTGCCACCAGCAGACGACGGGTAAATCAGCCCCAGCATTTT
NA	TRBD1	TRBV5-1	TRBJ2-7	CASSSTIPGTGRREQYF	TGCGCCAGCAGCTCAACAATCCCCGGGACAGGACGACGAGAGCAGTACTTC
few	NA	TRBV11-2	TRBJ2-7	CASSPQGHEQYF	TGTGCCAGCAGCCCACAGGGACACGAGCAGTACTTC
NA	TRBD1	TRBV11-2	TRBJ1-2	CASSLVVAGGAYGYTF	TGTGCCAGCAGCTTAGTAGTCGCAGGGGGCGCTTATGGCTACACCTTC
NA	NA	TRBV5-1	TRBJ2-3	CASSVTVATVDTQYF	TGCGCCAGCAGCGTTACAGTAGCGACAGTGGATACGCAGTATTTT
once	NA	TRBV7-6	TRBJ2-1	CAILSPLFGYKQFF	TGTGCCATCCTATCCCCCCTTTTCGGCTATAAGCAGTTCTTC
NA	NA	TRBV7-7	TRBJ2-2	CASSLTRGTGELFF	TGTGCTAGCAGCCTCACCCGGGGCACCGGGGAGCTGTTTTTT
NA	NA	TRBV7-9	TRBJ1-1	CASSLGSNTEAFF	TGTGCCAGCAGCTTAGGCTCCAACACTGAAGCTTTCTTT
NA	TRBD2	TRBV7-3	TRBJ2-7	CASSLDAGGPYEQYF	TGTGCCAGCAGCTTGGACGCGGGAGGGCCCTACGAGCAGTACTTC
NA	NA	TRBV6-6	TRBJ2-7	CASSYSDSYEQYF	TGTGCCAGCAGTTACTCGGACAGCTACGAGCAGTACTTC
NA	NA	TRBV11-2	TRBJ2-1	CASTVPGMEEQFF	TGTGCCAGCACCGTTCCGGGAATGGAAGAGCAGTTCTTC
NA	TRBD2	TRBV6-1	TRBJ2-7	CASSGGAGGHYEQYF	TGTGCCAGCAGTGGGGGAGCGGGAGGGCACTACGAGCAGTACTTC
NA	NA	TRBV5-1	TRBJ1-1	CASSPIGVTEAFF	TGCGCCAGCAGCCCAATAGGCGTGACTGAAGCTTTCTTT
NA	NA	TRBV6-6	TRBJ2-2	CASSPDGTGELFF	TGTGCCAGCAGCCCCGACGGGACCGGGGAGCTGTTTTTT
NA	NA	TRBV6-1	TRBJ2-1	CASNAKFGSNEQFF	TGTGCCAGCAATGCCAAGTTTGGGTCCAATGAGCAGTTCTTC
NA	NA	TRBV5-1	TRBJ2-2	CASSPMTVGVTGELFF	TGCGCCAGCAGCCCGATGACAGTCGGAGTCACCGGGGAGCTGTTTTTT
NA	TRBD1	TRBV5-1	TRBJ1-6	CASSRGDQGVSSPLHF	TGCGCCAGCAGCAGGGGGGACCAGGGGGTAAGTTCACCCCTCCACTTT
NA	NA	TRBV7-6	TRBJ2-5	CASSFSVQETQYF	TGTGCCAGCAGCTTTAGCGTACAAGAGACCCAGTACTTC
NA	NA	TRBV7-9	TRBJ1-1	CASSDRGRKNTEAFF	TGTGCCAGCAGCGATAGGGGACGTAAGAACACTGAAGCTTTCTTT
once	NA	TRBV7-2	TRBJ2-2	CASSPVGFANTGELFF	TGTGCCAGCAGCCCTGTGGGTTTCGCGAACACCGGGGAGCTGTTTTTT
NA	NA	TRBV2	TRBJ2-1	CASSDYYNEQFF	TGTGCCAGCAGTGATTATTACAATGAGCAGTTCTTC